These T cell receptor beta chains were read from a single sample in a study of blood T cells in healthy people across ages. One entry per CDR3 protein results from TCRdb running MiXCR on the 5' RACE reads. The table has under 700,000 distinct CDR3 sequences, 24% seen once. These data are also associated with another study on T cells of mothers and their children.

The sample was blood. The receptors stem from a boy aged 5-17 years in good health. CDR3s include the opening cysteine and the closing phenylalanine or tryptophan. Each record gives: J gene, clone size, D gene, V gene, CDR3 DNA, CDR3 protein. D genes are given only for firm matches. Part of the rows lack a size; the others show once, few, many or a class for expanded clones.

TRBJ2-3 | - | TRBD2 | TRBV5-1 | TGCGCCAGCAGCTTTTCCGGGACTAGCGGAGGAGGGGCAGATACGCAGTATTTT | CASSFSGTSGGGADTQYF
TRBJ1-1 | few | TRBD1 | TRBV20-1 | TGCAGTGCTAGAGAGACAGGGGACACTGAAGCTTTCTTT | CSARETGDTEAFF
TRBJ2-7 | - | - | TRBV7-2 | TGTGCCAGCAGCTTAGCTCCCGGGGGGCTTGGCGAGCAGTACTTC | CASSLAPGGLGEQYF
TRBJ2-7 | few | - | TRBV7-8 | TGTGCCAGCAGCTTAGTCGGGGTGGTCTGCGAGCAGTTC | CASSLVGVVCEQF
TRBJ2-3 | - | TRBD2 | TRBV9 | TGTGCCAGCAGCGCACGGTTACTAGCGGGGGCTAGCACAGATACGCAGTATTTT | CASSARLLAGASTDTQYF
TRBJ1-4 | - | - | TRBV6-5 | TGTGCCAGCAGTTACGTCCCAGCTTCGGCCGAAAAACTGTTTTTT | CASSYVPASAEKLFF
TRBJ1-1 | - | - | TRBV20-1 | TGCAGTGTTCGTGGAGGGCAGGTGAACACTGAAGCTTTCTTT | CSVRGGQVNTEAFF
TRBJ2-5 | many | TRBD1 | TRBV20-1 | TGCAGTGCTAAGGGACAGCAAGAGACCCAGTACTTC | CSAKGQQETQYF
TRBJ2-5 | - | - | TRBV4-1 | TGCGCCAGCAGCCAAGATGTCTCACAAGAGACCCAGTACTTC | CASSQDVSQETQYF
TRBJ2-7 | - | - | TRBV19 | TGTGCCAGTAGTATAGATGCAGGACCCTACGAGCAGTACTTC | CASSIDAGPYEQYF
TRBJ2-5 | - | TRBD1 | TRBV5-1 | TGCGCCAGCAGCCTCCACGAAAGACAGGGCCAGTACTTC | CASSLHERQGQYF